Reported below is one T cell receptor (beta chain). The antigen is undetermined. This sample was included in a study of OX40 agonist ivuxolimab in advanced cancers. Study-wide findings and caveats: Low normalized T-cell clonal expansion was additionally recorded for some nonresponders.

CDR1 and CDR2 from the germline V gene are SGHRS and YFSETQ. The CDR3 runs to 14 residues. V lost 4 bases to trimming and J lost 10 bases; unmatched junction nucleotides: 10. TCRdb's table, derived via immunoSEQ multiplex PCR, lists solely in-frame clones and lacks some. Here the sample spans about 39,000 clones, roughly 77% being singletons. The material was CD4+ or CD8+ T cells sorted from blood, obtained in a trial of the OX40 agonist ivuxolimab. This TCR derives from an adult with an advanced solid tumor such as melanoma, head and neck, liver or kidney cancer. The chain recombines TRBV5-1 with TRBJ1-1; 10 bases match TRBD1. The CDR3 bases are TGCGCCAGCAGCACCCCGGGACAGGGGCCAGTAGCTTTCTTT. It specifies CASSTPGQGPVAFF. Using reference TRBV5-1 and TRBJ1-1 for the parts outside the CDR3, the full variable domain is KAGVTQTPRYLIKTRGQQVTLSCSPISGHRSVSWYQQTPGQGLQFLFEYFSETQRNKGNFPGRFSGRQFSNSRSEMNVSTLELGDSALYLCASSTPGQGPVAFFGQGTRLTVV.